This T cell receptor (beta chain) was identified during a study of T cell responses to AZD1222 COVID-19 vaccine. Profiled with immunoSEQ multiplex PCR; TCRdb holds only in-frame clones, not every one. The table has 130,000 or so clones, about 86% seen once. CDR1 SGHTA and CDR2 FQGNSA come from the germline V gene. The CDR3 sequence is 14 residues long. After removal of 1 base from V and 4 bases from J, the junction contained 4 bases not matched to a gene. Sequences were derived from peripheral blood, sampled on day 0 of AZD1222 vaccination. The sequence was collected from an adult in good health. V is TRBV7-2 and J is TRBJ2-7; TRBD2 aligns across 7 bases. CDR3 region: CASSLGTSWYEQYF. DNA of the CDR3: TGTGCCAGCAGCTTAGGGACTAGTTGGTACGAGCAGTACTTC. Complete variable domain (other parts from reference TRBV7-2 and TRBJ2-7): GAGVSQSPSNKVTEKGKDVELRCDPISGHTALYWYRQSLGQGLEFLIYFQGNSAPDKSGLPSDRFSAERTGGSVSTLTIQRTQQEDSAVYLCASSLGTSWYEQYFGPGTRLTVT.